This T cell receptor (beta chain) was documented in a study of identical twins. TCRdb called the 5' RACE reads again in MiXCR, with one record for every CDR3 protein. The data show 350,000 to 450,000 distinct CDR3 sequences, with approximately 18% seen just once and around 12% held by the top ten. This CDR3 region has 14 residues. V was pared by 5 bases and J by 4 bases, with 14 bases between. Sequenced sample: naive T cells sorted from blood. V gene TRBV12-3 or TRBV12-4 combines with J gene TRBJ1-2; tentatively, D is TRBD1 (5 bases). The TCR sequence derives from a man in his fifties in good health. The CDR3 nucleotides read TGTGCCAGCAGTCCGGGACTCAAAGGCTATGGCTACACCTTC. Encoded protein: CASSPGLKGYGYTF.